Listed below are T cell receptor beta chains from one sample, sequenced in a study of CD8+ T cells in alopecia areata. The protocol was immunoSEQ multiplex PCR, while the TCRdb copy is restricted to in-frame clones and leaves out a portion. The table lists about 250,000 clones, 60% of them singletons. The specimen was CD4+ T cells sorted from blood, collected around week 53, from a patient treated with tofacitinib. Receptors originate from a human donor with alopecia areata. Both conserved end residues are part of each CDR3. A D gene is named only where the DNA matches it firmly. Not all rows give a size; the values are once, few, many and, for expanded clones, a class.

cdr3_nt cdr3_aa v_call d_call clone_size j_call
TGCAGCGTTACTACAGGGGGAGAGACTGAAGCTTTCTTT CSVTTGGETEAFF TRBV29-1 TRBD1 . TRBJ1-1
TGTGCCAGCAGCCCCCCGGGTGGGCCCCAGCATTTT CASSPPGGPQHF TRBV27 . . TRBJ1-5
TGTGCCAGCAGCCAGCCGCGGAGCTCTGGAAACACCATATATTTT CASSQPRSSGNTIYF TRBV4-2 . . TRBJ1-3
TGTGCCAGCAGCGCCGGACAGAGAGGCGTCTACGAGCAGTACTTC CASSAGQRGVYEQYF TRBV5-4 . . TRBJ2-7
TGTGCCAGCAGCTCGAACCGACAGGGTCTAGCCAAAAACATTCAGTACTTC CASSSNRQGLAKNIQYF TRBV4-2 TRBD1 . TRBJ2-4
TGTGCCAGTAGTGTCCGGGGGGAAGGGGGCAATCAGCCCCAGCATTTT CASSVRGEGGNQPQHF TRBV19 . . TRBJ1-5
TGCAGCGTTCCTAGCGGGGGAAGGGGGTTCTTC CSVPSGGRGFF TRBV29-1 TRBD2 few TRBJ2-1
TGTGCCAGCAGCTCTGAAGTCCTTCGAGGGGGGGCCGAGGAGACCCAGTACTTC CASSSEVLRGGAEETQYF TRBV5-6 . few TRBJ2-5
TGTGCCACCAGCAGAGGTCCGACAGGGACGCGCCGGGAGACCCAGTACTTC CATSRGPTGTRRETQYF TRBV15 TRBD1 few TRBJ2-5
TGTGCCAGCAGCTTAGTCGCGACTAGCGATCACGGGGAGCTGTTTTTT CASSLVATSDHGELFF TRBV7-2 TRBD2 few TRBJ2-2
TGTGCCAGCACCCCGGGGAACTATGGCTACACCTTC CASTPGNYGYTF TRBV6-6 . few TRBJ1-2
TGTGCCAGCAGCCCCCCCGACATAACCAAAAACATTCAGTACTTC CASSPPDITKNIQYF TRBV7-9 . . TRBJ2-4
TGTGCCATCAGTGAGGGAAGGGAGCGCGAAAAACTGTTTTTT CAISEGREREKLFF TRBV10-3 . . TRBJ1-4
TGTGCCAGCAGCCCCCAGTCGAACATTCAGTACTTC CASSPQSNIQYF TRBV7-2 . . TRBJ2-4
TGTGCCAGCAGCACCGTTGCGAACACTGAAGCTTTCTTT CASSTVANTEAFF TRBV7-9 . . TRBJ1-1
TGTGCCAGCAGCTTGAATCCCTCCACAGATACGCAGTATTTT CASSLNPSTDTQYF TRBV5-4 . . TRBJ2-3
TGTGCCGTGAAGTCGGCCGTTAGCTCCTACGAGCAGTACTTC CAVKSAVSSYEQYF TRBV10-3 . . TRBJ2-7
TGTGCCAGCAGCTTAGCGGCGGGGGGAGAGACCCAGTACTTC CASSLAAGGETQYF TRBV7-6 TRBD2 few TRBJ2-5
TGTGCCTGGAGTGCGGGTTTAGCCAAAAACATTCAGTACTTC CAWSAGLAKNIQYF TRBV30 . . TRBJ2-4
TGTGCCAGCAGTCGCCTCGGCGGGGTTAGGGAGACCCAGTACTTC CASSRLGGVRETQYF TRBV6-5 . . TRBJ2-5
TGCAGCGTCCCAGGGGTGGGCAATCAGCCCCAGCATTTT CSVPGVGNQPQHF TRBV29-1 . . TRBJ1-5
TGTGCCAGCAGTGGCAGGGGGGTCAATCAGCCCCAGCATTTT CASSGRGVNQPQHF TRBV2 TRBD1 . TRBJ1-5
TGTGCCAGCAGCAAGAACACTGAAGCTTTCTTT CASSKNTEAFF TRBV11-2 . few TRBJ1-1
TGTGCCAGCAGTCCACGGACAGTGCAACCCTACGAGCAGTACTTC CASSPRTVQPYEQYF TRBV6-1 . . TRBJ2-7
TGCAGCGTGGGGGGACCGGAGACCCAGTACTTC CSVGGPETQYF TRBV29-1 . . TRBJ2-5
TGCGCCAGCAACAGCGGGGGACAAGAGACCCAGTACTTC CASNSGGQETQYF TRBV5-1 TRBD2 few TRBJ2-5
TGTGCCAGCAGCTTAACTAGCGGAGTTCCAGATACGCAGTATTTT CASSLTSGVPDTQYF TRBV7-2 TRBD2 . TRBJ2-3
TGTGCCTGGAAAACCGGGACAGGGGATAATTCACCCCTCCACTTT CAWKTGTGDNSPLHF TRBV30 TRBD1 . TRBJ1-6
TGTGCCACCAGCAGAGGAGGAGAGGGGACCTACGAGCAGTACTTC CATSRGGEGTYEQYF TRBV15 . few TRBJ2-7
TGTGCCAGTAGAGGCAGGGGCAGCTATGGCTACACCTTC CASRGRGSYGYTF TRBV19 . few TRBJ1-2
TGTGCCAGCAGAGGGGAGGGGTCCTCGAGCTCCTACAATGAGCAGTTCTTC CASRGEGSSSSYNEQFF TRBV27 TRBD2 . TRBJ2-1
TGTGCCAGCAGCGTGTCGACAGTTAATTCACCCCTCCACTTT CASSVSTVNSPLHF TRBV9 . . TRBJ1-6
TGTGCCACCCTACAGCGGGGGGGCCGAGAGACCCAGTACTTC CATLQRGGRETQYF TRBV2 TRBD2 once TRBJ2-5